The present T cell receptor (beta chain) was sequenced within a study of blood T cell repertoires in COVID-19 (dated by TCRdb to 2018 to 2020). For the wider study: Samples from collaborators originated in the United States, Italy and Spain and spanned both the acute and convalescent phases of COVID-19. The material from the prospective study consisted of cDNA or gDNA derived from T cells, B-cell-depleted T cells, or PBMCs. Deeply sampled blood TCRbeta repertoires from subjects exposed to, actively infected with, or recovered from COVID-19 were included in the dataset. The repertoires were released in a freely available public database intended as a resource for research on the immune response to SARS-CoV-2. The samples were drawn from the first 160 participants of the ongoing ImmuneRACE study and from 1,200 or so subjects provided by 6 global collaborators. A de-identified subject ID, COVID-19 status, age in years and sex were almost always included in the sample metadata. Where HLA class I and class II types were available, the types were taken from metadata supplied by the sample provider, not from assay-based typing. Overall results and qualifications from the work: The quantity of clinical and demographic metadata differed by source and by participant and was supplied without curation.

In the prospective study, participants were about 18 to 95 years old, resided in under 30 geographic areas of the United States, and were enrolled through a virtual design. In the prospective study, cohorts were assigned on the basis of participant-reported clinical history obtained from a screening survey and a study questionnaire. For ImmuneRACE Cohort 3, a participant was defined as recovered based on two consecutive negative NP/OP PCR tests, clearance by a healthcare professional, or resolution of symptoms. In the prospective study, mobile phlebotomists collected whole blood, serum and a nasopharyngeal or oropharyngeal swab from each participant. Participants in the prospective study had the option to provide additional blood draws and questionnaires over a roughly 2-month period. Prospective study blood samples were shipped either frozen or at room temperature before DNA extraction. In the case of this clone: The antigen this receptor binds is unknown. No base-level quality is on record; no much larger clone is a single base apart.

TCRbeta CDR3 regions were amplified from genomic DNA using the immunoSEQ Assay, a bias-controlled multiplex PCR. The paper's data handling went like this. Within the assay, amplification of reference gene primers was used to estimate how many nucleated cells each sample contained. To quantify the absolute abundance of each unique TCRbeta CDR3 rearrangement, sequence reads were collapsed and filtered. For each sample, productive Simpson clonality was calculated as the square root of Simpson's diversity index across productive rearrangements. The immuneACCESS repertoire file appears here via TCRdb, limited to in-frame rearrangements. These files lack a portion of the clones; in checked studies, under half of the deficit traces to unresolved V genes, and the cause of the others is not known. D and trimming were read from the DNA, whereas the V and J calls and clone size are those reported in that table. The sample table contains over 200,000 clones; only one count was recorded for approximately 90% of them. The ten biggest clones cover roughly 10% of the sample.

Germline trimming: 1 base from V, 2 bases from J; junction bases outside gene matches: 10. The CDR3 runs 18 residues from the cysteine to the phenylalanine. Of all the DNA, just the CDR3 is kept, 54 bases in frame from base 1. CDR1 LGHNA and CDR2 YNFKEQ were looked up in the germline V gene. The receptor was derived from a man in his forties who had recovered from COVID-19. The rearranged segments are TRBV4-2 and TRBJ2-7; 11 central nucleotides agree with TRBD2. The sequenced sample consisted of PBMCs or T cells enriched from blood (not recorded which). The CDR3 is CASSQVATSGSTPYEQYF. The DNA reads as follows: TGTGCCAGCAGCCAAGTTGCTACTAGCGGGAGTACCCCCTACGAGCAGTACTTC.